The 5 T cell receptor beta chains below come from one sample, sequenced in a study of T cell clonotyping in hematopoietic cell transplantation. The method was immunoSEQ multiplex PCR; TCRdb's version includes in-frame clones alone and lacks a portion of them. This sample yields around 25,000 clones, of which 84% are seen a single time; 20% to 25% belongs to the top ten. The time point: recipient sample about 28 days before transplant, after cytoreduction. The material was peripheral blood mononuclear cells, obtained before stem cell transplant. Receptor source: a woman in her sixties or seventies with acute myeloid leukemia. Some clones in this sample may be carry-over from other donors' samples.

The CDR3: CASSTKLVVPYNEQFF. CDR3 in DNA: TGTGCCAGCAGTACCAAGTTGGTAGTCCCTTACAATGAGCAGTTCTTC. The chain recombines TRBV28 with TRBJ2-1; no clear D. This CDR3 region has 16 residues. Germline V CDR1 and CDR2: MDHEN, SYDVKM. The V and J ends lost 5 bases and 4 bases respectively, with 18 bases between them. Full variable domain (rest looked up from reference TRBV28 and TRBJ2-1): DVKVTQSSRYLVKRTGEKVFLECVQDMDHENMFWYRQDPGLGLRLIYFSYDVKMKEKGDIPEGYSVSREKKERFSLILESASTNQTSMYLCASSTKLVVPYNEQFFGPGTRLTVL.

The rearrangement links TRBV5-1 to TRBJ2-1; 8 nucleotides line up with TRBD2. Germline loops: CDR1 SGHRS, CDR2 YFSETQ. V trimming: 5 bases; J trimming: 6 bases; junction bases outside the gene matches: 1. The CDR3 is 12 residues long. For the CDR3, the DNA is TGCGCCAGCAGGGGGACTAGCAATGAGCAGTTCTTC. As protein: CASRGTSNEQFF.

The CDR3 nucleotides are TGCAGCGTTGATGGTACAGGGGGCCGACGAGGAGGTAAAAACATTCAGTACTTC. Its translation: CSVDGTGGRRGGKNIQYF. The chain combines TRBV29-1 with TRBJ2-4, with TRBD1 identical over 9 bases. J lost 4 bases, V lost 3 bases, and 16 bases had no gene match. The CDR3 totals 18 residues. Looked up from germline, CDR1 is SQVTM and CDR2 is ANQGSEA.

In DNA form, the CDR3 reads TGTGCCAGCAGCGCCCCAGGTTGGACTGAAGCTTTCTTT. Its translation: CASSAPGWTEAFF. This chain links TRBV7-9 with TRBJ1-1; D is unresolved. V was cut by 5 bases and J by 5 bases, with 12 bases left in between. CDR1 and CDR2 (germline): SEHNR, FQNEAQ (reference sequence). The CDR3 covers 13 residues.

The chain uses TRBV2 and TRBJ1-2; 9 positions match TRBD1. The CDR3 runs to 15 residues. V gave up 2 bases and J gave up 8 bases; unmatched junction bases: 9. The germline gives CDR1 SNHLY, CDR2 FYNNEI. CDR3: CASSETRTGEGGYTF. CDR3 nucleotides: TGTGCCAGCAGTGAAACCCGGACAGGGGAGGGAGGCTACACCTTC.